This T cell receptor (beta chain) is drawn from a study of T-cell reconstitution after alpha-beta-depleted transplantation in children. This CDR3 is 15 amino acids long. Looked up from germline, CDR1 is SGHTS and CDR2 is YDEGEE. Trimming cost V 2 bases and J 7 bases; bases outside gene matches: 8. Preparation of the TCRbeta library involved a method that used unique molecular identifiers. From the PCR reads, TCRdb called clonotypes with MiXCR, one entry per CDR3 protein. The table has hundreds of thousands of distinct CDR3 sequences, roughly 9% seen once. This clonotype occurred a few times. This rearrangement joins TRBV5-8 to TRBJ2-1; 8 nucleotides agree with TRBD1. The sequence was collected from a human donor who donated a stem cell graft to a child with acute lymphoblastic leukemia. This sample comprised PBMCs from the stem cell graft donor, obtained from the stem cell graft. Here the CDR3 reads CASSFTDRVGNEQFF. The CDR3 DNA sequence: TGTGCCAGCAGCTTCACGGACAGGGTGGGGAATGAGCAGTTCTTC.